This record looks at one T cell receptor (beta chain) sequence and its context. The target antigen is unknown. This sample was included in a study of cytomegalovirus exposure and HLA in healthy donors. Study overall: An earlier analysis found 120 million or so unique TCR beta sequences from approximately 170 million T cells. Study-wide results and limits: V- and J-gene trimming in TCR beta was tied to a missense DCLRE1C variant by an analysis performed later.

Use of 60 Vbeta and 13 Jbeta primers characterized the PCR. Sequencing was performed with immunoSEQ multiplex PCR; in TCRdb, only in-frame clones are kept and a portion is missing. The repertoire holds some 140,000 clones, 65% to 75% seen once, with 2% to 2.5% in the top ten. This TCR came from a man in his thirties or forties in good health and CMV-seronegative. Sequencing was done on a sample of PBMCs.

CDR3 sequence reads: CASSKVSGDSYNSPLHF. The CDR3 region has the DNA TGTGCCAGCAGCAAAGTATCGGGGGATTCTTATAATTCACCCCTCCACTTT. V is TRBV21-1 and J is TRBJ1-6. TRBV21-1 is termed a pseudogene. This CDR3 comprises 17 residues.